Shown below are 7 T cell receptor beta chains from a single sample sequenced in a study of CD8 T cells in Susac syndrome. The RNA, about 0.5 to 1 ug, was put through reverse transcription using random hexamers. TCRdb processed the immunoSEQ multiplex PCR reads anew with MiXCR; each CDR3 protein has one entry. This sample has 180,000 or so distinct CDR3 sequences, with 90% to 95% found just once. The sequenced material came from CD4+ T cells from PBMCs. The receptors stem from a human donor with multiple sclerosis.

This clonotype was observed a handful of times. V gene TRBV20-1 combines with J gene TRBJ2-1; no definite D call. This CDR3 contains 15 residues. Germline-derived CDR1 and CDR2 are DFQATT and SNEGSKA (reference sequence). V was pared by 1 base and J by 3 bases, with 13 bases between. The chain's CDR3 is CSARVLRWVYNEQFF. The CDR3 bases are TGCAGTGCTAGAGTCCTTCGATGGGTCTACAATGAGCAGTTCTTC.

V gene TRBV3-1 combines with J gene TRBJ2-4; TRBD1 or TRBD2 may be the D gene (5 bases each). The length of the CDR3 is 15 residues. Trimming pared 0 bases from V and 7 bases from J, leaving 13 bases between. CDR1 and CDR2 from the germline V gene are LGHDT and YNNKEL (reference sequence). The CDR3 region is CASSQDHEGTNIQYF. The CDR3 bases are TGTGCCAGCAGCCAAGATCATGAGGGGACGAACATTCAGTACTTC.

This clonotype was recorded once. The chain is built from TRBV27 and TRBJ1-1; D is unclear. V was trimmed by 6 bases and J by 6 bases, leaving 17 bases between them. The CDR3 loop spans 14 amino acids. The germline gives CDR1 MNHEY, CDR2 SMNVEV (reference sequence). CDR3 region: CASSLRIGFAEAFF. The CDR3 DNA follows: TGTGCCAGCAGCCTCCGTATCGGCTTTGCTGAAGCTTTCTTT.

The chain employs TRBV2 and TRBJ2-7; 9 nucleotides align to TRBD1. Looked up from germline, CDR1 is SNHLY and CDR2 is FYNNEI. The CDR3 is made up of 15 amino acids. J gave up 2 bases and V 7 bases, and 9 bases lay outside the gene matches. The CDR3 is CASITGQGVTYEQYF. The CDR3 nucleotides are TGTGCCAGCATAACGGGACAGGGTGTAACCTACGAGCAGTACTTC.

The chain joins TRBV29-1 to TRBJ2-5; either TRBD1 or TRBD2 may supply D (6 bases each). CDR3 length equals 14 residues. From germline, CDR1 is SQVTM and CDR2 ANQGSEA. Trimming removed 0 bases from V and 5 bases from J, with 13 bases in between. CDR3 nucleotides: TGCAGCGTTGAAGATCGGGGGCGGGCTGAGACCCAGTACTTC. As protein: CSVEDRGRAETQYF.

The J gene is TRBJ2-1, the V gene TRBV24-1; TRBD1 aligns across 7 bases. J gave up 7 bases and V 9 bases, and 5 bases lay outside the gene matches. The CDR3 totals 12 residues. The germline gives CDR1 KGHDR, CDR2 SFDVKD. The CDR3 sequence: CATRDRRNEQFF. CDR3 DNA: TGTGCCACCCGGGACAGAAGGAATGAGCAGTTCTTC.

The chain combines TRBV15 with TRBJ2-3, with TRBD2 matching 8 bases. The germline CDR1 and CDR2 sequences are LNHNV and YYDKDF (reference sequence). The CDR3 is 15 amino acids. V trimming: 1 base; J trimming: 3 bases; junction bases outside the gene matches: 3. The CDR3, as DNA: TGTGCCACCAGCAGAGCAGGGACTAGGACAGATACGCAGTATTTT. It is translated as CATSRAGTRTDTQYF.